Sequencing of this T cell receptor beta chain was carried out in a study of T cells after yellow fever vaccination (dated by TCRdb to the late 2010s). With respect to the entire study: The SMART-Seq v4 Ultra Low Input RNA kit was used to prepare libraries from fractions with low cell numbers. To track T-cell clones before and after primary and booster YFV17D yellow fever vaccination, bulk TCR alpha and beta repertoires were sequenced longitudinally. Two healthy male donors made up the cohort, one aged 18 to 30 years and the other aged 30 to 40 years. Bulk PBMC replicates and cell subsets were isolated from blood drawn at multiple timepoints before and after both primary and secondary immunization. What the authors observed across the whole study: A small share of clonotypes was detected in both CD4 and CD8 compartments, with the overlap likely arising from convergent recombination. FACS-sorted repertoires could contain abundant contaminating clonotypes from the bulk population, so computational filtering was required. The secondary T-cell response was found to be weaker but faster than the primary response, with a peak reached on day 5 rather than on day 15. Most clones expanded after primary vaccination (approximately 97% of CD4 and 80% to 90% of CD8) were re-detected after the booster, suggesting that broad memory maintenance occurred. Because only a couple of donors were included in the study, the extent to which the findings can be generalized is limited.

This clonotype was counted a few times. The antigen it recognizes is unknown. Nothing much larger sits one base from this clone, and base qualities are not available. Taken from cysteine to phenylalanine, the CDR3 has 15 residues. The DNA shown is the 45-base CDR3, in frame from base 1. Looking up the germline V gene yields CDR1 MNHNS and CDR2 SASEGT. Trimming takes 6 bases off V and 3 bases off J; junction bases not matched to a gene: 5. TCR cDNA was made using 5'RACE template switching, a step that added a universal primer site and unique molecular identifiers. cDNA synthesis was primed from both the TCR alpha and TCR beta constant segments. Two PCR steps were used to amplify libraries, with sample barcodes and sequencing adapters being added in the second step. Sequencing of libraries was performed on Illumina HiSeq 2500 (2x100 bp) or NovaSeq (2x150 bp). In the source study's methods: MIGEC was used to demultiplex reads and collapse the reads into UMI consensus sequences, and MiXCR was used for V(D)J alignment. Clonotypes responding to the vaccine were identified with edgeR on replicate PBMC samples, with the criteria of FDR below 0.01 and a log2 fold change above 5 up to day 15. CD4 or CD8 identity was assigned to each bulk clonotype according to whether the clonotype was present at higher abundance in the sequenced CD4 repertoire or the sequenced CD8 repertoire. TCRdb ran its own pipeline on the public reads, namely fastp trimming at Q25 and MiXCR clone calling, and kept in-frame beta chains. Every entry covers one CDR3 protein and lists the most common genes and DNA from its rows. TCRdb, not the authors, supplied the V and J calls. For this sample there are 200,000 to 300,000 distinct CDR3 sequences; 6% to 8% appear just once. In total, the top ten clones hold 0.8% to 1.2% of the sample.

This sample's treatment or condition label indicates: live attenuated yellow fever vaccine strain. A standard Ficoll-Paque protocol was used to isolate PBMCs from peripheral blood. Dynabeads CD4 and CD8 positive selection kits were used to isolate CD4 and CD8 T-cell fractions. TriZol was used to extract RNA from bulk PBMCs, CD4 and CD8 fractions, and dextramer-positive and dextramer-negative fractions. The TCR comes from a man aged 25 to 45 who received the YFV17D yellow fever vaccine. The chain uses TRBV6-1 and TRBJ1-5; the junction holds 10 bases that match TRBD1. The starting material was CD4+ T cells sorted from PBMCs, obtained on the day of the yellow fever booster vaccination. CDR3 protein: CASRNGQGDNQPQHF. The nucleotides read TGTGCCAGCAGGAACGGACAGGGGGACAATCAGCCCCAGCATTTT.